Here is one T cell receptor (beta chain) with its context. The antigen is not known. The PCR had 60 Vbeta and 13 Jbeta primers. Data came from immunoSEQ multiplex PCR; TCRdb stores just in-frame clones and leaves some out. The sample includes approximately 190,000 clones. This CDR3 has 18 residues. V lost 0 bases and J lost 5, with 22 bases in between. Germline CDR1 MGHRA, CDR2 YSYEKL. This sample stems from a study of cytomegalovirus exposure and HLA in healthy donors. General study findings and limits: Association of some 18,000 TCR beta sequences with HLA alleles was found at 0.05 false discovery rate in a later analysis. The authors assumed roughly uniform sequencing depth across donors for presence/absence analyses. For cytomegalovirus status, the classifier reportedly gave diagnoses with high specificity and sensitivity. In an earlier analysis, productive rearrangement rates for most beta V segments clustered near 87% or 30%.

The chain joins TRBV4-1 to TRBJ2-5; TRBD2 might be the D (8 bases). This sequence originates from a man aged 25-45 years in good health and CMV-seronegative. The sequenced material came from PBMCs. CDR3 DNA: TGCGCCAGCAGCCAAGAGGGGGCAGGGGGTCGCGGGAGGGAGACCCAGTACTTC. This sequence encodes CASSQEGAGGRGRETQYF.